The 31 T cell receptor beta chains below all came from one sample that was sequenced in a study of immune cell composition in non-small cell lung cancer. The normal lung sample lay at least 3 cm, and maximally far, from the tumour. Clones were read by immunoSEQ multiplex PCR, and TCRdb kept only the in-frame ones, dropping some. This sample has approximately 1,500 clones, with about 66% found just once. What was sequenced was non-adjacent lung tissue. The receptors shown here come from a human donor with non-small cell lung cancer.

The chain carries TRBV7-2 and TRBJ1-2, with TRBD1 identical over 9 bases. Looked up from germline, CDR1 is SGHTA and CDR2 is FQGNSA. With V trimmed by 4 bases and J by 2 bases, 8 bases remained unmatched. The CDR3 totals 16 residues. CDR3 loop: CASSSTRTGGNYGYTF. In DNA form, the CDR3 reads TGTGCCAGCAGCTCTACCCGAACAGGGGGCAACTATGGCTACACCTTC. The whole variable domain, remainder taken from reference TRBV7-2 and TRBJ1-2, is GAGVSQSPSNKVTEKGKDVELRCDPISGHTALYWYRQSLGQGLEFLIYFQGNSAPDKSGLPSDRFSAERTGGSVSTLTIQRTQQEDSAVYLCASSSTRTGGNYGYTFGSGTRLTVV.

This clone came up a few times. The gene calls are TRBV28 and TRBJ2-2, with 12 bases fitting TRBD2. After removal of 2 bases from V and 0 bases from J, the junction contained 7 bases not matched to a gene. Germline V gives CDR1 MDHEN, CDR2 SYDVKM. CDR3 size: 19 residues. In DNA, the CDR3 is TGTGCCAGCAGTTTAGAGTCTAGCGGGGGGGCGTCGAACACCGGGGAGCTGTTTTTT. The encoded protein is CASSLESSGGASNTGELFF.

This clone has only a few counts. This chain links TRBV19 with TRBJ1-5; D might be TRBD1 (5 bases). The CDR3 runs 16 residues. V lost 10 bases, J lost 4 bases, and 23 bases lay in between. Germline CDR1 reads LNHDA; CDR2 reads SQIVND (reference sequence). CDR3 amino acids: CATSIRGEGNNQPQHF. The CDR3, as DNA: TGTGCCACCTCAATTAGGGGTGAAGGCAATAATCAGCCCCAGCATTTT.

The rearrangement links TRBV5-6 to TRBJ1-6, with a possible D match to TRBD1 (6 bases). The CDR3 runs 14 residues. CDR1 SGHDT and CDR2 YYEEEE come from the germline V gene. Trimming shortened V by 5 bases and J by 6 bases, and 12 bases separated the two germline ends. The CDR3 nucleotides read TGTGCCAGCAGGACAGGCCATCCTAATTCACCCCTCCACTTT. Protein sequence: CASRTGHPNSPLHF.

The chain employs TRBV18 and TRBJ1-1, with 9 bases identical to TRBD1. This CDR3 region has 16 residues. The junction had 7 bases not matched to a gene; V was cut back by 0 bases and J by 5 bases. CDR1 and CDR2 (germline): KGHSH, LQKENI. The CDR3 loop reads CASSPPDRGLGTEAFF. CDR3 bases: TGTGCCAGCTCACCACCGGACAGGGGACTGGGGACTGAAGCTTTCTTT.

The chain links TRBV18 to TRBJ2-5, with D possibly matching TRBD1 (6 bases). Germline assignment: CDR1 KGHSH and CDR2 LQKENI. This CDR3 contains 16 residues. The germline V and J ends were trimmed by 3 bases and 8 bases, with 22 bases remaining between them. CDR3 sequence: CASSPFPPGTTETQYF. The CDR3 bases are TGTGCCAGCTCACCTTTTCCACCTGGGACAACCGAAACCCAGTACTTC.

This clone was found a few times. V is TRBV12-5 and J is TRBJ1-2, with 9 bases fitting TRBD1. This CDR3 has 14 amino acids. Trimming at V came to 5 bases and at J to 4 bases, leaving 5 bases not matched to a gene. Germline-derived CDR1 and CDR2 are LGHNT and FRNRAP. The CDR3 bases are TGTGCTAGTGGTAACGGACAGGGGTTCTATGGCTACACCTTC. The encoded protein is CASGNGQGFYGYTF.

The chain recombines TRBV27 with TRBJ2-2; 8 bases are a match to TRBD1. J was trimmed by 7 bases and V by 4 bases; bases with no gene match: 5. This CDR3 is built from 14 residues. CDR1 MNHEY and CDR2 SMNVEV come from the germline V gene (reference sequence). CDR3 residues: CASSWTGSGGELFF. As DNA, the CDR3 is TGTGCCAGCAGTTGGACAGGGTCAGGCGGGGAGCTGTTTTTT.

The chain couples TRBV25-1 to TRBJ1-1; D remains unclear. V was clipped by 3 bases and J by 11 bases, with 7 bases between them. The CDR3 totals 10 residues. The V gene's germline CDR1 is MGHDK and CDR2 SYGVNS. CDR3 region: CASSDRYAFF. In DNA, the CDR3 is TGTGCCAGCAGTGACAGGTATGCTTTCTTT. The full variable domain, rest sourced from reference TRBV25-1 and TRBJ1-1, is EADIYQTPRYLVIGTGKKITLECSQTMGHDKMYWYQQDPGMELHLIHYSYGVNSTEKGDLSSESTVSRIRTEHFPLTLESARPSHTSQYLCASSDRYAFFGQGTRLTVV.

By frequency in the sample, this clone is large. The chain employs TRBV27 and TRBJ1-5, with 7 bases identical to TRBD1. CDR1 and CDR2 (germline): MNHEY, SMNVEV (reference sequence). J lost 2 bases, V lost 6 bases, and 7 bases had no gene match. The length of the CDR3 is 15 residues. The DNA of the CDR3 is TGTGCCAGCAGAGTAGGGGGCGCGGGCAATCAGCCCCAGCATTTT. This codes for CASRVGGAGNQPQHF.

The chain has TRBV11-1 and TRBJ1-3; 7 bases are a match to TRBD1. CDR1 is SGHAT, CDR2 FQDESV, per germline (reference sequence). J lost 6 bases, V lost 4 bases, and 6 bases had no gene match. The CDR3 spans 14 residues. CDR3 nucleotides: TGTGCCAGCAGCTCCGAGGGACAGTTAAACACCATATATTTT. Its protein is CASSSEGQLNTIYF.

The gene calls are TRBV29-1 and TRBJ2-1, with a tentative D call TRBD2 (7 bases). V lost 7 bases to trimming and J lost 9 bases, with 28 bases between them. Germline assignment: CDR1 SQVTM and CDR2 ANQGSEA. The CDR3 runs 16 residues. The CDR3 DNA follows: TGCAGCGGGGGCCTGGGGGGGCTGAGTCGGCATCCTGAGCAGTTCTTC. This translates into CSGGLGGLSRHPEQFF.

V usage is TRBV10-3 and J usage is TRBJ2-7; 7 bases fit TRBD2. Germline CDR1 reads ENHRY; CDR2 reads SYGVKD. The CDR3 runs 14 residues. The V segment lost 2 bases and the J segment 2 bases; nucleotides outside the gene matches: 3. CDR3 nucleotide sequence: TGTGCCATCAGTGAGGGGCTAGCGGCCTACGAGCAGTACTTC. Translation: CAISEGLAAYEQYF.

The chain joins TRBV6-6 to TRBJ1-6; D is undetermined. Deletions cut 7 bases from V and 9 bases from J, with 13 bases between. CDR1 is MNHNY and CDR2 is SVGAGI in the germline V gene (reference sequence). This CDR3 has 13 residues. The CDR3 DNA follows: TGTGCCAGCAACCGGTTCTTGAGTTCACCCCTCCACTTT. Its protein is CASNRFLSSPLHF.

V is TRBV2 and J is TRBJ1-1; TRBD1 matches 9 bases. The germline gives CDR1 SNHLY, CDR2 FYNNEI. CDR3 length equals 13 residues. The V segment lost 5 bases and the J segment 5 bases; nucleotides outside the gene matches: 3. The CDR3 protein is CASSPDRGTEAFF. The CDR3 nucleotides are TGTGCCAGCAGTCCGGACAGGGGTACTGAAGCTTTCTTT.

CDR3 sequence: CASSSGIAGTDTQYF. For the CDR3, the DNA is TGTGCCAGCAGCTCAGGGATTGCGGGGACAGATACGCAGTATTTT. V and J are TRBV5-8 and TRBJ2-3, with D possibly TRBD2 on 6 matching bases. Per germline, CDR1 SGHTS and CDR2 YDEGEE. Trimming stripped 3 bases from V and 3 bases from J, with 14 bases between. The CDR3 is made up of 15 amino acids. The full variable domain, completed using reference TRBV5-8 and TRBJ2-3, is EAGVTQSPTHLIKTRGQQATLRCSPISGHTSVYWYQQALGLGLQFLLWYDEGEERNRGNFPPRFSGRQFPNYSSELNVNALELEDSALYLCASSSGIAGTDTQYFGPGTRLTVL.

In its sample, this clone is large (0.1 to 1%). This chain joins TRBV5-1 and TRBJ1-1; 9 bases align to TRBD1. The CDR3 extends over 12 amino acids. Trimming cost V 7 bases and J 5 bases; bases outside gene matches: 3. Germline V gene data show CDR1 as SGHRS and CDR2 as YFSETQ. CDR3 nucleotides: TGCGCCAGCGGGACAGGGTATACTGAAGCTTTCTTT. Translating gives CASGTGYTEAFF.

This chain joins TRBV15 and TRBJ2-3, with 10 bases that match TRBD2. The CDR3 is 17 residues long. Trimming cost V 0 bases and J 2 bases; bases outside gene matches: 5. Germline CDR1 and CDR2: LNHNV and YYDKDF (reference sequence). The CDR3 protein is CATSRDASGSITDTQYF. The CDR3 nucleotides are TGTGCCACCAGCAGAGATGCTAGCGGGAGTATCACAGATACGCAGTATTTT.

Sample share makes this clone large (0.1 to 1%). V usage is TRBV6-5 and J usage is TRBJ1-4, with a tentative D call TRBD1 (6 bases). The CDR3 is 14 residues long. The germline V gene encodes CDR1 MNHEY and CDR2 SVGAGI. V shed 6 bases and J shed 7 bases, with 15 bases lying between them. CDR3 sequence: CASSRTVRSEKLFF. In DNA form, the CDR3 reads TGTGCCAGCAGCAGGACAGTGCGGAGTGAAAAACTGTTTTTT.

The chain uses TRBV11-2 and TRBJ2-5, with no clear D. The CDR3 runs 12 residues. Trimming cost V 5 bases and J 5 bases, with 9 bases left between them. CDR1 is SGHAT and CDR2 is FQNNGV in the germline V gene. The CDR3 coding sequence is TGTGCCAGCAGCCCCCTCGGGGAGACCCAGTACTTC. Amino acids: CASSPLGETQYF.

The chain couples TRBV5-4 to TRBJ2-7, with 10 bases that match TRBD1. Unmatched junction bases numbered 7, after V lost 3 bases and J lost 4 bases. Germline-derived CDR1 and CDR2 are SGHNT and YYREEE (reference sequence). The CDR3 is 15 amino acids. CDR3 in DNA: TGTGCCAGCAGCTCACCGGGACAGGGGATTTACGAGCAGTACTTC. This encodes CASSSPGQGIYEQYF. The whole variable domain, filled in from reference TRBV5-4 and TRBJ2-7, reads ETGVTQSPTHLIKTRGQQVTLRCSSQSGHNTVSWYQQALGQGPQFIFQYYREEENGRGNFPPRFSGLQFPNYSSELNVNALELDDSALYLCASSSPGQGIYEQYFGPGTRLTVT.

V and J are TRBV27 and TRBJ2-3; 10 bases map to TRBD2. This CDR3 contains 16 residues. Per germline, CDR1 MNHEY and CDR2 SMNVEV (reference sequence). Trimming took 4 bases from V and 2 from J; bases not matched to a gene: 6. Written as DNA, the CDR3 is TGTGCCAGCAGTTCAGAGCGGGAGGGGGACACAGATACGCAGTATTTT. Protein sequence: CASSSEREGDTDTQYF.

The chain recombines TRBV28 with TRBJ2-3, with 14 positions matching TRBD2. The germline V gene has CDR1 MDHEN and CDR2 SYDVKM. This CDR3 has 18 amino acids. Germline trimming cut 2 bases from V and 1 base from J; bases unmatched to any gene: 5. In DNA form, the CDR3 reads TGTGCCAGCAGTTTAGGGACTAGCGGGAGTATTGGCACAGATACGCAGTATTTT. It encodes CASSLGTSGSIGTDTQYF.

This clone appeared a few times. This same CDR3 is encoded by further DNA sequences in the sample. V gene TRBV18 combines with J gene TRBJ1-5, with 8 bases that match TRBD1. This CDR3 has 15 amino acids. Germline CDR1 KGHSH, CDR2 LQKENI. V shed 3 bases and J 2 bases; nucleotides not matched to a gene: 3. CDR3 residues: CASSPDRGGNQPQHF. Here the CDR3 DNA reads TGTGCCAGCTCACCTGACAGGGGAGGCAATCAGCCCCAGCATTTT.

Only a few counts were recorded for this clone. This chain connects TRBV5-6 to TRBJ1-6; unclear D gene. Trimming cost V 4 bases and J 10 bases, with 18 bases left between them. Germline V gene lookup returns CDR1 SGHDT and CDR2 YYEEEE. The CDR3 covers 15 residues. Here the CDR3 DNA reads TGTGCCAGCAGCCCATTCGGCGGCGCCGACTCACCCCTCCACTTT. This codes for CASSPFGGADSPLHF.

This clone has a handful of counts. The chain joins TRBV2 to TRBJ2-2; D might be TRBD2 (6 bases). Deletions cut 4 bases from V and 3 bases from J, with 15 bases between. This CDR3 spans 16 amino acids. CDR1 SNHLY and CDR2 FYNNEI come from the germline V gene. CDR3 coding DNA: TGTGCCAGCAGTGTTCCGGGACTGCAGGACACCGGGGAGCTGTTTTTT. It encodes CASSVPGLQDTGELFF.

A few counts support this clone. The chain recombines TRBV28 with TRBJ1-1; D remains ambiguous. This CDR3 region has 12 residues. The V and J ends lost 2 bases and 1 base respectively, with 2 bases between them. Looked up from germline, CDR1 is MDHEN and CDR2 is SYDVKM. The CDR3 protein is CASSLQNTEAFF. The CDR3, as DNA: TGTGCCAGCAGTTTACAGAACACTGAAGCTTTCTTT.

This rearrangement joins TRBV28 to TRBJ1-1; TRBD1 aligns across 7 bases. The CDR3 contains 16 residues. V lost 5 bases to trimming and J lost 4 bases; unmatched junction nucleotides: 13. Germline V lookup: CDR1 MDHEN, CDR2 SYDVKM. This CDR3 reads CASSPVGRGSGTEAFF. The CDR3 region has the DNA TGTGCCAGCAGTCCTGTCGGCAGGGGGTCCGGCACTGAAGCTTTCTTT.

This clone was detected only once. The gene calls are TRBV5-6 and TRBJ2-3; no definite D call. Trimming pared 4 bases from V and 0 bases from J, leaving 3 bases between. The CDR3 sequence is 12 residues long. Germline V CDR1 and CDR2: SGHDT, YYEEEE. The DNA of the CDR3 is TGTGCCAGCAGCATAAGCACAGATACGCAGTATTTT. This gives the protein CASSISTDTQYF. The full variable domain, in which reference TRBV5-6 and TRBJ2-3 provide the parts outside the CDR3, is DAGVTQSPTHLIKTRGQQVTLRCSPKSGHDTVSWYQQALGQGPQFIFQYYEEEERQRGNFPDRFSGHQFPNYSSELNVNALLLGDSALYLCASSISTDTQYFGPGTRLTVL.

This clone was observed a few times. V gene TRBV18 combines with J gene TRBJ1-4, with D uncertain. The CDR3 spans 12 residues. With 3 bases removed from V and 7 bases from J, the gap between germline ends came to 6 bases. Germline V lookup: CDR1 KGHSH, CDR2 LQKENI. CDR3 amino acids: CASSPPGEKLFF. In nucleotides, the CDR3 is TGTGCCAGCTCACCGCCGGGTGAAAAACTGTTTTTT.

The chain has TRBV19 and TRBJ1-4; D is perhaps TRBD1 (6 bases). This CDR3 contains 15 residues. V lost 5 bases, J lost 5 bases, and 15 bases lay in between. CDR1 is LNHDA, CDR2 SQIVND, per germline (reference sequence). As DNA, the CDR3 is TGTGCCAGTAGTCGGCAGGGGAGCACAAATGAAAAACTGTTTTTT. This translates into CASSRQGSTNEKLFF.